This TCR beta chain emerged from a study of T cell responses to AZD1222 COVID-19 vaccine. Note on this clone: The antigen is undetermined.

Samples with a second dose at about 4 or about 12 weeks were pooled together. Libraries were prepared by immunoSEQ multiplex PCR; TCRdb keeps only in-frame clonotypes and omits some of them. The data show fewer than 150,000 clones, 90% seen once. The CDR3 runs to 13 residues. The trim removed 5 bases at V and 2 bases at J, leaving 2 bases unmatched. Germline assignment: CDR1 PRHDT and CDR2 FYEKMQ (reference sequence). Study-wide results and limits: In all cases, repertoires were sampled only after the peak T cell response.

This chain joins TRBV13 and TRBJ1-2, with 7 bases identical to TRBD1. This receptor was obtained from an adult who received the AZD1222 COVID-19 vaccine. The input for sequencing was peripheral blood, taken 28 days after the second AZD1222 dose. CDR3 nucleotides: TGTGCCAGCAGCCCGGGACAGAACTATGGCTACACCTTC. Its translation is CASSPGQNYGYTF.